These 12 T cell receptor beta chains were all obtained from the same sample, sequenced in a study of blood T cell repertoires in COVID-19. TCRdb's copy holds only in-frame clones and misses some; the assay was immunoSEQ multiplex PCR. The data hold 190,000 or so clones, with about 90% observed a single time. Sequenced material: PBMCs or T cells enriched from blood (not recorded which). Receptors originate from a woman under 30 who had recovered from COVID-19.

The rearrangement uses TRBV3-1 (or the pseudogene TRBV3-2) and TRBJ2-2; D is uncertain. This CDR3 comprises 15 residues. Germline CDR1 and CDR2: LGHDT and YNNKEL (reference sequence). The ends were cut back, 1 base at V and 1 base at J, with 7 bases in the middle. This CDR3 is CASSQGAMNTGELFF. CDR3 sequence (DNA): TGTGCCAGCAGCCAAGGGGCAATGAACACCGGGGAGCTGTTTTTT.

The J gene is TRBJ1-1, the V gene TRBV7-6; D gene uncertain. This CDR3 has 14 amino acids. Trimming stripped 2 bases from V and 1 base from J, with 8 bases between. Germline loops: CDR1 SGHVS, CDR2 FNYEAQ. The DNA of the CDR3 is TGTGCCAGCAGCTTATATAAAGCGAACACTGAAGCTTTCTTT. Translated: CASSLYKANTEAFF.

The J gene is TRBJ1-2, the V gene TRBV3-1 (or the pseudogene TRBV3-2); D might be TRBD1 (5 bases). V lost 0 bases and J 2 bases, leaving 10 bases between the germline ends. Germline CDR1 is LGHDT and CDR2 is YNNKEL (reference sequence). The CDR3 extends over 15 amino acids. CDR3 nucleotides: TGTGCCAGCAGCCAAGATCCCAGGGCGAACTATGGCTACACCTTC. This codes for CASSQDPRANYGYTF.

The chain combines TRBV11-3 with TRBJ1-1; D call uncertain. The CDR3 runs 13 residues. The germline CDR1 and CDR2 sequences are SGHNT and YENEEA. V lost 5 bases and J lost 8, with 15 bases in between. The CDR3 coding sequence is TGTGCCAGCAGCACTACAGACCCGGGGGAAGCTTTCTTT. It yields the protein CASSTTDPGEAFF.

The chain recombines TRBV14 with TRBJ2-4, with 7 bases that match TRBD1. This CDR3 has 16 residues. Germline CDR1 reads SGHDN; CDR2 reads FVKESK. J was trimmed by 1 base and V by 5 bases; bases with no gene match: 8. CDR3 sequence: CASSLGQRGAKNIQYF. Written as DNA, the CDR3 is TGTGCCAGCAGCTTGGGACAGAGGGGGGCCAAAAACATTCAGTACTTC.

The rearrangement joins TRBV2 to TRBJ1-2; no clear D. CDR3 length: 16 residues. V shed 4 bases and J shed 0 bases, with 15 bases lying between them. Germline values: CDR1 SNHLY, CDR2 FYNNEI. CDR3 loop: CASSGGAGGANYGYTF. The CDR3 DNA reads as TGTGCCAGCAGTGGGGGAGCAGGCGGCGCTAACTATGGCTACACCTTC.

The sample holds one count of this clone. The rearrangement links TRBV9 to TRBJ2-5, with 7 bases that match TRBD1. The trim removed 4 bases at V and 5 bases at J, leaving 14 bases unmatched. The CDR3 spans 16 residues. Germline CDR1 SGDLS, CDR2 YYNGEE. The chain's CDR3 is CASSPSKGAGYETQYF. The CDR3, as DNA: TGTGCCAGCAGCCCATCGAAGGGGGCCGGTTACGAGACCCAGTACTTC.

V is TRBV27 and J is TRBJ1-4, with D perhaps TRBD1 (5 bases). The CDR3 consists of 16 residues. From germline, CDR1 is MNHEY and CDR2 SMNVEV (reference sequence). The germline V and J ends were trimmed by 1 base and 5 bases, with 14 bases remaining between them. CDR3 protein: CASSLYGQGVNEKLFF. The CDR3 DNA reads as TGTGCCAGCAGTTTATATGGCCAGGGTGTAAATGAAAAACTGTTTTTT.

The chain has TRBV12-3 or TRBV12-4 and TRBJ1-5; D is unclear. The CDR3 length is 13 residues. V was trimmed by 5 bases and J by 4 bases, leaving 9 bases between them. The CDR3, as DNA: TGTGCCAGCAGTCCCGGGAGTAATCAGCCCCAGCATTTT. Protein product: CASSPGSNQPQHF.

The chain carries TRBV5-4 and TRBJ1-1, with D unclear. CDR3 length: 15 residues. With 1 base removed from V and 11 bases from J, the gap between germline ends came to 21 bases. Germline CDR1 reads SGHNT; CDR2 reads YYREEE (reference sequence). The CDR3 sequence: CASSLNSLSQKFAFF. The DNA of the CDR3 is TGTGCCAGCAGCTTGAACAGCTTATCTCAAAAGTTCGCTTTCTTT.

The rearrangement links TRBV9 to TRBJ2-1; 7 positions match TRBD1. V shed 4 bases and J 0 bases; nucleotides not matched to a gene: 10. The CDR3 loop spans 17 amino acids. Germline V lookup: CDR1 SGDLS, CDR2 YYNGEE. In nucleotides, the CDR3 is TGTGCCAGCAGCCACCCTCGGACAGGAGTCTCCTACAATGAGCAGTTCTTC. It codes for CASSHPRTGVSYNEQFF.

In DNA form, the CDR3 reads TGTGCCAGCAGTTCAGGCTCCAGCACTAATGAAAAACTGTTTTTT. It is translated as CASSSGSSTNEKLFF. The V and J genes are TRBV6-6 and TRBJ1-4, with D unclear. CDR1 and CDR2 (germline): MNHNY, SVGAGI (reference sequence). V was clipped by 4 bases and J by 2 bases, with 11 bases between them. The CDR3 consists of 15 residues.